The clone carrying this T cell receptor (beta chain) ranks as medium-sized (0.01 to 0.1%). Scientists recovered RNA and DNA together from about 20-30 mg of unsorted bulk tissue. Patients underwent surgical resection for primary liver carcinoma. This record belongs to a study of tumor-infiltrating lymphocytes in primary liver carcinoma. Study at large: Both sexes were represented among patients, who were 30 to 69 years old. Tumor stage was T1-T3 N0M0, and tumor size was about 4.2 to 11 cm across. Sample yields of productive TCRbeta reads, ranging from roughly 3.5 to 7.13 million, were similar across tissue types.

CDR1 is PRHDT and CDR2 is FYEKMQ in the germline V gene (reference sequence). This CDR3 contains 17 residues. V dropped 0 bases and J dropped 4 bases, with 18 bases sitting between them. Production of TCR beta cDNA used approximately 0.55 ug total RNA together with a constant-region primer. Libraries of TCR beta came from three nested multiplex PCR rounds with slightly modified ARM-PCR. PCR rounds one and two used TRBV1-TRBV30 forward primers with a C-beta reverse primer for roughly 9 cycles each. TCRdb re-called the multiplex PCR reads through MiXCR, storing one row per CDR3 protein. Found here are tens of thousands of distinct CDR3 sequences, 70% to 80% of them singletons; the top ten hold under 35%.

The chain recombines TRBV13 with TRBJ1-1; possibly TRBD1 for D (5 bases). The clonotype originates from a woman aged 25 to 39 with primary liver carcinoma and hepatitis B virus infection. The sample consisted of liver tumor tissue from sampling region 5. Subset described: tumor region T5, tumor centre. In nucleotides, the CDR3 is TGTGCCAGCAGCTTAGGAGGGTTTGGTATTGGGGGCACTGAAGCTTTCTTT. Its protein is CASSLGGFGIGGTEAFF.